This T cell receptor beta chain was identified during a study of cytomegalovirus exposure and HLA in healthy donors. Worth noting for this clone: Its antigen is currently unknown.

Primers included in the PCR were 60 Vbeta and 13 Jbeta primers. Generated by immunoSEQ multiplex PCR, the TCRdb table keeps only in-frame clones and is missing some. The sample consists of about 130,000 clones, 60% to 80% of them appearing once. Study-wide findings and caveats: Analysis was carried out at a later point, and it linked a missense DCLRE1C variant to TCR beta V- and J-gene trimming. Three of the chains that were CMV-associated were confirmed in vitro to be specific for CMV antigens.

This TCR was sampled from a man in his forties or fifties in good health and CMV-seronegative. The sample was PBMCs.

For the CDR3, the DNA is TGTGCCAGCTCACCAGTGGGAGAGCACGAGCAGTACTTC. Its protein is CASSPVGEHEQYF. V is TRBV18 and J is TRBJ2-7, with D perhaps TRBD2 (5 bases). This CDR3 contains 13 residues. Between the trimmed V and J ends, which lost 2 bases and 5 bases, there was a span of 10 bases. In germline, CDR1 is KGHSH, CDR2 LQKENI.